This T cell receptor beta chain came from a study of post-analysis software for immune sequencing data. The TCR beta cDNA libraries carried unique molecular identifiers. From the PCR reads, TCRdb called clonotypes with MiXCR, one entry per CDR3 protein. The sample records about 540,000 distinct CDR3 sequences, about a third being singletons. CDR1 and CDR2 from the germline V gene are MNHNY and SVGAGI (reference sequence). V lost 2 bases, J lost 6 bases, and 14 bases lay in between. The CDR3 loop spans 14 amino acids. Study conclusions and caveats: TRBV5-6, TRBV5-1 and TRBV20-1 were among several TRBV segments more frequent in patients than controls.

Details on this clonotype: The antigen remains undetermined.

Material for sequencing was blood. The rearrangement links TRBV6-6 to TRBJ2-7, with D perhaps matching TRBD1 (6 bases). The clonotype originates from a girl under 18 with multiple sclerosis. This chain's CDR3 is CASSYARGRREQYF. The CDR3 coding sequence is TGTGCCAGCAGTTACGCGAGGGGGAGACGCGAGCAGTACTTC.